A single sample gave rise to the 3 T cell receptor beta chains below, sequenced in a study of tumor and adjacent non-tumor tissue in lung cancer. TCRbeta libraries were built with three rounds of nested PCR, modified from ARM-PCR. TCRdb itself ran the multiplex PCR reads through MiXCR, one entry per CDR3 protein. The data show about 98,000 distinct CDR3 sequences, 80% seen once. No cell sorting was done before RNA was extracted from the tissue. Distant lung tissue was collected more than 3 cm away from the tumor edge. The sequencing input was distant non-tumor lung tissue. These receptors originate from a man between 60 and 70 years old with small cell lung cancer.

The rearrangement uses TRBV5-4 and TRBJ2-5; 7 bases line up with TRBD2. This CDR3 spans 14 amino acids. V was pared by 7 bases and J by 5 bases, with 11 bases of the junction left unmatched. Germline V gives CDR1 SGHNT, CDR2 YYREEE (reference sequence). CDR3 nucleotide sequence: TGTGCCAGCTTGGAGGCGGGAGTGGGGGAGACCCAGTACTTC. It is translated as CASLEAGVGETQYF.

The chain joins TRBV11-2 to TRBJ2-7, with 9 bases fitting TRBD1. The germline V gene encodes CDR1 SGHAT and CDR2 FQNNGV. There are 14 residues in the CDR3. The V gene end was trimmed by 8 bases and the J gene end by 3 bases; junction bases not matched to a gene: 8. As DNA, the CDR3 is TGTGCCAGCCAGGAGCGGACAGGGGTCTACGAGCAGTACTTC. This sequence encodes CASQERTGVYEQYF.

Details on this clonotype: The junction does not match germline at one end; this may be a read error. The CDR3 region has the DNA TGTGCCGGCAGCACCCATGGCCCTGGCAAAAACATTCAGTACTTC. This encodes CAGSTHGPGKNIQYF. The V call is TRBV5-5, the J call TRBJ2-4; no reliable D call. The CDR3 loop spans 15 amino acids. Germline values: CDR1 SGHKS, CDR2 YYEKEE (reference sequence).